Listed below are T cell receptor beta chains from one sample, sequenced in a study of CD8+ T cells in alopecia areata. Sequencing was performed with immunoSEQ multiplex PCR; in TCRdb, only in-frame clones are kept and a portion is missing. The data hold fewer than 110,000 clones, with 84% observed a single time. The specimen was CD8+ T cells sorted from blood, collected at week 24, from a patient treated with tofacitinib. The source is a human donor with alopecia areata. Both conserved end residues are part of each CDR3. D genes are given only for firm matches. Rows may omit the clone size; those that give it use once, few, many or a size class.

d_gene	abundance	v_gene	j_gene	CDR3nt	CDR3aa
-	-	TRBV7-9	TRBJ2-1	TGTGCCACCAGGTGGGGGCAGAACTCCTACAATGAGCAGTTCTTC	CATRWGQNSYNEQFF
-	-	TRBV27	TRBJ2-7	TGTGCCAGCACTCGACTCGGTAACTTC	CASTRLGNF
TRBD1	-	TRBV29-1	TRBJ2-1	TGCAGCGTCTGGGACAGGGGTAATGAGCAGTTCTTC	CSVWDRGNEQFF
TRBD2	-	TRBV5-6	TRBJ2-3	TGTGCCAGCAGCTTTTCGACTAGCGGGGGTGCAGATACGCAGTATTTT	CASSFSTSGGADTQYF
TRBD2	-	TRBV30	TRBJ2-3	TGTGCCTGGACGGGAGCGGGGGCTCGTACAGATACGCAGTATTTT	CAWTGAGARTDTQYF
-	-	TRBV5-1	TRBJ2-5	TGCGCCAGCAGCTTGGACGCGGGAGAGACCCAGTACTTC	CASSLDAGETQYF
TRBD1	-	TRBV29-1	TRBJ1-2	TGCAGCGTTGTACAGGGGGATGGCTACACCTTC	CSVVQGDGYTF
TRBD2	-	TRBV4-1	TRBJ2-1	TGCGCCAGCAGCCAAGAGGGACTAGCGTGGGATGAGCAGTTCTTC	CASSQEGLAWDEQFF
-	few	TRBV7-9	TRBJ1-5	TGTGCCAGCAGCTTGGGGAATAGCAATCAGCCCCAGCATTTT	CASSLGNSNQPQHF
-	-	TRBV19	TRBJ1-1	TGTGCCAGTCAAAGGACAGCAAACACTGAAGCTTTCTTT	CASQRTANTEAFF
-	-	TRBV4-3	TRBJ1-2	TGCGCCAGCAGCCAAGATCCCAAGAATCGAGGCTACACCTTC	CASSQDPKNRGYTF
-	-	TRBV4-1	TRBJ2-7	TGCGCCAGCAGCCAAGGCCAGGGGAACTACGAGCAGTACTTC	CASSQGQGNYEQYF
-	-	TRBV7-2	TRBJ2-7	TGTGCCAGCAGCTTATGGGGGGGCCTAAACGAGCAGTACTTC	CASSLWGGLNEQYF
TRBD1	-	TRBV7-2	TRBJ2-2	TGTGCCAGCAGCTTAACACTTCCCCCCGGGACAGGGCACACCGGGGAGCTGTTTTTT	CASSLTLPPGTGHTGELFF
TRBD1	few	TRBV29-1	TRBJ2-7	TGCAGCGTATTGACTCAGGGGGCCGAGCAGTACTTC	CSVLTQGAEQYF
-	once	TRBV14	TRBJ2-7	TGTGCCAGCAGCCAAGATTATTGGGGGTACGAGCAGTACTTC	CASSQDYWGYEQYF
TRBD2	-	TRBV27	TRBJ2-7	TGTGCCAGCAGCCTCGGGGGGTCGGCCTACGAGCAGTACTTC	CASSLGGSAYEQYF
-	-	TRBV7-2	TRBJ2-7	TGTGCCAGCAGCTCCGGAGGCGGGCAGTACTTC	CASSSGGGQYF
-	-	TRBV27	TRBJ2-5	TGTGCCAGCAGTTTATATGGGGGGCTGGAGACCCAGTACTTC	CASSLYGGLETQYF
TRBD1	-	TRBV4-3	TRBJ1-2	TGCGCCAGCAGCCAAGATGCGGGACAGAGCACTAACTATGGCTACACCTTC	CASSQDAGQSTNYGYTF
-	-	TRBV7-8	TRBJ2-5	TGTGCCAGCAGCTTAGTGGCGGGGCGATTCGTATACCAAGAGACCCAGTACTTC	CASSLVAGRFVYQETQYF
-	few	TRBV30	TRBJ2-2	TGTGCCTGGAGTGTAGGGAACACCGGGGAGCTGTTTTTT	CAWSVGNTGELFF
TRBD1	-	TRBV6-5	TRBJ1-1	TGTGCCAGCAGTTACTGGGGACAGACAAACACTGAAGCTTTCTTT	CASSYWGQTNTEAFF
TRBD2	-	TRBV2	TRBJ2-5	TGTGCCAGCAGTGAGTTATGGACTAGCTCTCAAGAGACCCAGTACTTC	CASSELWTSSQETQYF
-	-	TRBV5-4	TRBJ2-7	TGTGCCAGCAGCTTGTCCGACAGCACCTACGAGCAGTACTTC	CASSLSDSTYEQYF
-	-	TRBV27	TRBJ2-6	TGTGCCAGCACCCTCTTGAGCCCTGGGGCCAACGTCCTGACTTTC	CASTLLSPGANVLTF
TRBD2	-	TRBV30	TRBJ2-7	TGTGCCTGGACTGCCGGGGGCGGGGGGTCCTACGAGCAGTACTTC	CAWTAGGGGSYEQYF
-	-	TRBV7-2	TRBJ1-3	TGTGCCAGCAGCCATTGGACACCAGGAAACACCATATATTTT	CASSHWTPGNTIYF
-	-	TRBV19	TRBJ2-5	TGTGCCAGTAGTATGCAGCGTAATTACCAAGAGACCCAGTACTTC	CASSMQRNYQETQYF
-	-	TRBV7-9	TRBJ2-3	TGTGCCAGCAGCTCCCGGGACCAACCAAGGGATACGCAGTATTTT	CASSSRDQPRDTQYF
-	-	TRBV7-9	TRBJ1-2	TGTGCCAGCAGCCCGGACAGAAACTATGGCTACACCTTC	CASSPDRNYGYTF
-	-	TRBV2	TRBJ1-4	TGTGCCAGCAGTCCCGGTGAGGTGACTAATGAAAAACTGTTTTTT	CASSPGEVTNEKLFF
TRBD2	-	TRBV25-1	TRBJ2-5	TGTGCCAGCAGCTCCCTAGCGGGGGGCCGATACCTACAAGAGACCCAGTACTTC	CASSSLAGGRYLQETQYF
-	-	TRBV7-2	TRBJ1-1	TGTGCCAGCAGCTTGGGCATGACTGAAGCTTTCTTT	CASSLGMTEAFF
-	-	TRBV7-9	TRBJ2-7	TGTGCCAGCAGCGGATCGTACGAGCAGTACTTC	CASSGSYEQYF
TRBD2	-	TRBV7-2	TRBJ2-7	TGTGCCAGCAGCGCTAGCGGGGGGCTTTGGGAGCAGTACTTC	CASSASGGLWEQYF
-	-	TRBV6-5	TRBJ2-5	TGTGCCAGCAGTTATCGAGAGACCCAGTACTTC	CASSYRETQYF
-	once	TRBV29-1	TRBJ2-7	TGCAGCGTTGTGACCGGGTCACGAGGGGAGCAGTACTTC	CSVVTGSRGEQYF
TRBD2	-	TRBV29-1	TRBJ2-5	TGCAGCGTTGTGCCTAGCGGGGGAGAAGAGACCCAGTACTTC	CSVVPSGGEETQYF
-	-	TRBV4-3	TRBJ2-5	TGCGCCAGCAGCCAAGATTCAGGGCCTCGGGAGACCCAGTACTTC	CASSQDSGPRETQYF
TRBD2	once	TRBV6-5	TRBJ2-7	TGTGCCAGCAGTTACTCCAGCGGGGAGGGTTCCGAGCAGTACTTC	CASSYSSGEGSEQYF
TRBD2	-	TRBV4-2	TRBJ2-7	TGTGCCAGCAGCCAAGAGACTAGCGGGACTCCAACCTACGAGCAGTACTTC	CASSQETSGTPTYEQYF
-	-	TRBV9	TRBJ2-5	TGTGCCAGCAGCGCCCCGGTAGGGGGGCTCCAAGAGACCCAGTACTTC	CASSAPVGGLQETQYF
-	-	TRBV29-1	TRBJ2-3	TGCAGCGTTGAAGATAGGGGCGGGATCACAGATACGCAGTATTTT	CSVEDRGGITDTQYF
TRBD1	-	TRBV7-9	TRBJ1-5	TGTGCCAGCAGCCAGGGGGACTATCAGCCCCAGCATTTT	CASSQGDYQPQHF
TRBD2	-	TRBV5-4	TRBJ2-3	TGTGCCAGCAGCAAGGGACTAGCGGGGGCCAGAGATACGCAGTATTTT	CASSKGLAGARDTQYF
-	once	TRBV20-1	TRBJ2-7	TGCAGTGCTAGACCGGAATACGAGCAGTACTTC	CSARPEYEQYF